The T cell receptor (beta chain) described here comes from a study of regulatory T cells in long-lasting Graves disease. Relying on iRepertoire HTBI primers and Arm-PCR of CDR3 regions, the team built TCR beta libraries. TCRdb reprocessed the multiplex PCR reads with MiXCR, giving one entry per CDR3 protein. The sample has about 400,000 distinct CDR3 sequences; about a sixth are singletons. The CDR3 sequence is 14 residues long. Germline V CDR1 and CDR2: MRHNA, SNTAGT. V lost 4 bases, J lost 7 bases, and 13 bases lay in between. Points on this clonotype: Its antigen is unidentified.

Stated time point: newly diagnosed GD, antithyroid drugs for less than 3 months. RNA isolated from PBMCs was used to make the TCR library. Findings and caveats of the study: Whereas 1,000 or so public clonotypes were shared by new patients, persistent patients shared more, at over 2,500. Compared with new cases, persistent Graves' patients showed reduced TCR diversity. The sample size was small, and this may have reduced accuracy. Newly diagnosed disease favored TRBV20-1 and TRBJ2-1 over persistent disease.

The source of this sequence is a female donor with Graves disease. This sample comprised peripheral blood mononuclear cells (PBMCs), obtained at new diagnosis, from a patient treated with antithyroid drugs. The gene calls are TRBV6-4 and TRBJ2-2, with a possible D match to TRBD2 (5 bases). The CDR3 here is CASSAEDANGELFF. CDR3 sequence (DNA): TGTGCCAGCAGTGCGGAGGACGCCAACGGGGAGCTGTTTTTT.